Each of the 27 T cell receptor beta chains below was sequenced from the same sample in a study of quantifying T cell responses using KT2 cells. About the study: TCR alpha and beta constant-region primers primed reverse transcription of RNA.

A single-stranded UMI oligo with SP2 sequence was ligated to cDNA 3' ends. An equimolar mix of RC1.1 and RC1.2 primed the beta chain across TRBC1 and TRBC2. TCRdb processed the UMI-ligation and nested PCR reads anew with MiXCR; each CDR3 protein has one entry. The sample yields approximately 54,000 distinct CDR3 sequences, 11% seen once. The specimen sequenced was PBMCs spiked with cells of the T cell clone KT2. The receptors derive from a human donor.

The V and J genes are TRBV6-2 or TRBV6-3 and TRBJ2-7; tentative D call: TRBD1 (5 bases). CDR1 MNHEY and CDR2 SVGEGT come from the germline V gene. V was clipped by 6 bases and J by 0 bases, with 15 bases between them. The length of the CDR3 is 15 residues. CDR3 protein: CASRRQTLDSYEQYF. Written as DNA, the CDR3 is TGTGCCAGCAGGCGACAGACCTTAGACTCCTACGAGCAGTACTTC.

This clonotype was observed a handful of times. The rearrangement uses TRBV5-1 and TRBJ2-2, with D possibly TRBD1 on 6 matching bases. V was clipped by 0 bases and J by 6 bases, with 15 bases between them. This CDR3 is 16 amino acids long. Germline V gene lookup returns CDR1 SGHRS and CDR2 YFSETQ. CDR3 coding DNA: TGCGCCAGCAGCTTGGCCTTGGGGGCCTCCGCCGGGGAGCTGTTTTTT. Protein: CASSLALGASAGELFF.

In its sample, this clonotype was seen many times. J is TRBJ2-2 and V is TRBV7-9, with D unclear. V lost 7 bases and J 1 base, leaving 10 bases between the germline ends. The germline V gene encodes CDR1 SEHNR and CDR2 FQNEAQ (reference sequence). There are 14 residues in the CDR3. CDR3 nucleotides: TGTGCCAGCACGGGCGATTTGAACACCGGGGAGCTGTTTTTT. It codes for CASTGDLNTGELFF. Full variable domain (remainder filled in from reference TRBV7-9 and TRBJ2-2): DTGVSQNPRHKITKRGQNVTFRCDPISEHNRLYWYRQTLGQGPEFLTYFQNEAQLEKSRLLSDRFSAERPKGSFSTLEIQRTEQGDSAMYLCASTGDLNTGELFFGEGSRLTVL.

This clonotype was picked up many times. This chain joins TRBV4-3 and TRBJ2-7; TRBD2 aligns across 7 bases. The CDR3 is 18 residues long. The V gene end was trimmed by 0 bases and the J gene end by 2 bases; junction bases not matched to a gene: 13. CDR1 is LGHNA and CDR2 is YSLEER in the germline V gene. CDR3 bases: TGCGCCAGCAGCCAAGATTTGTCTAGCGGACTTTACACCTACGAGCAGTACTTC. Its protein is CASSQDLSSGLYTYEQYF.

The rearrangement uses TRBV12-3 or TRBV12-4 and TRBJ2-1; D might be TRBD2 (7 bases). Trimming took 3 bases from V and 6 from J, leaving 12 bases between them. The CDR3 has 14 residues. This CDR3 is CASSLGGGFNEQFF. In nucleotides, the CDR3 is TGTGCCAGCAGTTTGGGGGGGGGCTTCAATGAGCAGTTCTTC.

This clonotype was recorded at least ten times. The rearrangement joins TRBV20-1 to TRBJ1-6; 8 nucleotides agree with TRBD1. The germline V gene encodes CDR1 DFQATT and CDR2 SNEGSKA (reference sequence). V lost 1 base, J lost 5 bases, and 7 bases stayed unmatched. There are 16 residues in the CDR3. The CDR3 reads CSARAGGQVHNSPLHF. Here the CDR3 DNA reads TGCAGTGCTAGAGCCGGGGGACAGGTTCATAATTCACCCCTCCACTTT.

The genes are TRBV7-2 and TRBJ2-5; TRBD2 aligns across 7 bases. The CDR3 is 15 amino acids. Trimming took 5 bases from V and 7 from J; bases not matched to a gene: 13. CDR1 and CDR2 (germline): SGHTA, FQGNSA. The CDR3: CASSPGAGELGTQYF. Here the CDR3 DNA reads TGTGCCAGCAGCCCTGGGGCGGGAGAGTTGGGGACCCAGTACTTC.

V usage is TRBV6-6 and J usage is TRBJ2-3, with D unclear. CDR1 is MNHNY and CDR2 is SVGAGI in the germline V gene (reference sequence). The CDR3 sequence is 13 residues long. V shed 11 bases and J shed 0 bases, with 12 bases lying between them. CDR3 nucleotides: TGTGCCGCGGAAGGGCATAGCACAGATACGCAGTATTTT. This encodes CAAEGHSTDTQYF.

In its sample, this clonotype was seen a few times. This sequence joins TRBV20-1 and TRBJ1-2; D unclear. Looked up from germline, CDR1 is DFQATT and CDR2 is SNEGSKA (reference sequence). The length of the CDR3 is 17 residues. The V and J ends lost 0 bases and 0 bases respectively, with 17 bases between them. CDR3 protein: CSARDFGGRTTNYGYTF. As DNA, the CDR3 is TGCAGTGCTAGAGATTTTGGCGGGAGAACAACTAACTATGGCTACACCTTC.

The chain couples TRBV20-1 to TRBJ1-5; TRBD1 agrees at 9 bases. Germline CDR1 and CDR2: DFQATT and SNEGSKA (reference sequence). Trimming removed 2 bases from V and 5 bases from J; junction bases left unmatched: 1. The CDR3 consists of 13 residues. The CDR3: CSARRQGDQPQHF. The CDR3 DNA reads as TGCAGTGCTAGACGACAGGGGGATCAGCCCCAGCATTTT.

The sample holds many counts of this clonotype. The chain joins TRBV20-1 to TRBJ2-1, with 9 bases that match TRBD2. This CDR3 spans 12 amino acids. With V trimmed by 7 bases and J by 9 bases, 7 bases remained unmatched. Germline CDR1 and CDR2: DFQATT and SNEGSKA (reference sequence). For the CDR3, the DNA is TGCAGTGGAGGGACTAGCATCGGTGAGCAGTTCTTC. It specifies CSGGTSIGEQFF.

J is TRBJ1-4 and V is TRBV6-6; D is perhaps TRBD1 (5 bases). Trimming took off 1 base at V and 8 bases at J, with 20 bases between the two ends. The CDR3 has 17 residues. Germline CDR1 reads MNHNY; CDR2 reads SVGAGI (reference sequence). The CDR3 DNA follows: TGTGCCAGCAGTTACTTGACCGCCCCGGGGCGGGGGGAAAAACTGTTTTTT. This sequence encodes CASSYLTAPGRGEKLFF.

This clonotype appeared many times. The rearrangement links TRBV4-2 to TRBJ2-1; 7 positions agree with TRBD2. There are 14 residues in the CDR3. The V gene's germline CDR1 is LGHNA and CDR2 YNFKEQ. Trimming cost V 1 base and J 8 bases; bases outside gene matches: 5. CDR3 nucleotide sequence: TGTGCCAGCAGCCAAGGACGGGGGGTCGATGAGCAGTTCTTC. It is translated as CASSQGRGVDEQFF.

This rearrangement joins TRBV4-3 to TRBJ2-7; D is unresolved. Germline CDR1 is LGHNA and CDR2 is YSLEER. Deletions cut 2 bases from V and 0 bases from J, with 20 bases between. This CDR3 has 18 residues. The CDR3 DNA follows: TGCGCCAGCAGCCAATGGATGGGTCGACACCCCGCCTCCTACGAGCAGTACTTC. Translating gives CASSQWMGRHPASYEQYF.

V is TRBV5-1 and J is TRBJ2-1, with 7 bases lining up with TRBD1. This CDR3 has 15 amino acids. After removal of 4 bases from V and 7 bases from J, the junction contained 11 bases not matched to a gene. Germline CDR1 and CDR2: SGHRS and YFSETQ. This CDR3 is CASSPYDRDSNEQFF. The CDR3 nucleotides are TGCGCCAGCAGCCCCTATGACAGGGATTCTAATGAGCAGTTCTTC.

This clonotype was detected only a few times. V and J are TRBV6-5 and TRBJ1-1; D may be TRBD1 (5 bases). With 2 bases removed from V and 5 bases from J, the gap between germline ends came to 15 bases. Germline CDR1 MNHEY, CDR2 SVGAGI. The CDR3 contains 15 residues. CDR3 sequence reads: CASSYPRGAHTEAFF. The CDR3, as DNA: TGTGCCAGCAGTTACCCCCGAGGGGCGCATACTGAAGCTTTCTTT.

This clonotype was found many times. The gene calls are TRBV7-4 and TRBJ2-1, with 10 bases aligning to TRBD1. The length of the CDR3 is 17 residues. Germline assignment: CDR1 SGHVT and CDR2 SQSDAQ. Unmatched junction bases numbered 11, after V lost 1 base and J lost 8 bases. CDR3 nucleotides: TGTGCCAGCAGCTTAGAAGGTGGGACAGGGGCTCCCCATGAGCAGTTCTTC. Translation gives CASSLEGGTGAPHEQFF.

In this sample, this clonotype turned up a few times. This rearrangement joins TRBV20-1 to TRBJ2-3, with 14 bases lining up with TRBD2. With V trimmed by 2 bases and J by 4 bases, 5 bases remained unmatched. The CDR3 runs to 16 residues. Germline CDR1 and CDR2: DFQATT and SNEGSKA (reference sequence). The CDR3 sequence is CSARPGTSGGADTQYF. CDR3 in DNA: TGCAGTGCTAGACCCGGGACTAGCGGGGGAGCAGATACGCAGTATTTT.

The chain is built from TRBV6-5 and TRBJ1-6; D might be TRBD1 (5 bases). Per germline, CDR1 MNHEY and CDR2 SVGAGI. The CDR3 has 13 amino acids. The V gene lost 10 bases and the J gene lost 9 bases, with 16 bases spanning the gap. CDR3 in amino acids: CATKGTLGSPLHF. The DNA of the CDR3 is TGTGCCACCAAGGGGACCTTGGGTTCACCCCTCCACTTT.

The gene calls are TRBV6-2 or TRBV6-3 and TRBJ1-1; TRBD1 agrees at 8 bases. Trimming at V came to 6 bases and at J to 4 bases, leaving 4 bases not matched to a gene. The CDR3 runs to 13 residues. Germline loops: CDR1 MNHEY, CDR2 SVGEGT. This CDR3 is CASRRTGPTEAFF. CDR3 nucleotides: TGTGCCAGCAGGCGGACAGGGCCCACTGAAGCTTTCTTT.

This rearrangement joins TRBV6-5 to TRBJ2-5; 8 positions agree with TRBD2. CDR1 MNHEY and CDR2 SVGAGI come from the germline V gene. Trimming at V came to 5 bases and at J to 5 bases, leaving 10 bases not matched to a gene. This CDR3 is built from 15 residues. The CDR3 coding sequence is TGTGCCAGCAGTATAGCGGGGAGCCGGGGGGAGACCCAGTACTTC. Its protein is CASSIAGSRGETQYF.

This clonotype occurred a few times. This chain uses TRBV7-2 with TRBJ1-1; TRBD1 is a possible D gene (5 bases). This CDR3 has 15 residues. V was clipped by 5 bases and J by 4 bases, with 17 bases between them. CDR1 and CDR2 from the germline V gene are SGHTA and FQGNSA. The CDR3 reads CASSTGGRVATEAFF. The CDR3 DNA follows: TGTGCCAGCAGCACCGGTGGCAGGGTAGCCACTGAAGCTTTCTTT.

Many counts were recorded for this clonotype. The V call is TRBV3-1, the J call TRBJ1-3; D gene uncertain. The germline V gene encodes CDR1 LGHDT and CDR2 YNNKEL (reference sequence). Trimming removed 1 base at V and 0 bases at J, with 4 bases between. The CDR3 consists of 14 residues. The CDR3 DNA follows: TGTGCCAGCAGCCAAGTGAACTCTGGAAACACCATATATTTT. It encodes CASSQVNSGNTIYF.

The table lists this clonotype with a few counts. The chain links TRBV3-1 to TRBJ2-3; 14 bases fit TRBD2. The V and J ends lost 3 bases and 5 bases, in that order; junction bases with no gene match: 4. Germline V gives CDR1 LGHDT, CDR2 YNNKEL (reference sequence). This CDR3 region has 16 residues. In DNA form, the CDR3 reads TGTGCCAGCAGCCACCGACTAGCGGGGGGGCGAGATACGCAGTATTTT. Translated: CASSHRLAGGRDTQYF.

This sequence joins TRBV4-2 and TRBJ1-4; TRBD1 might be the D (6 bases). Trimming shortened V by 0 bases and J by 8 bases, and 16 bases separated the two germline ends. The CDR3 totals 16 residues. In germline, CDR1 is LGHNA, CDR2 YNFKEQ. The CDR3, as DNA: TGTGCCAGCAGCCAAGATCGGCAGGGGTCGAAGGAAAAACTGTTTTTT. It specifies CASSQDRQGSKEKLFF.

V is TRBV10-3 and J is TRBJ2-1; 8 bases line up with TRBD2. With 2 bases clipped from V and 7 bases from J, the junction kept 7 bases outside the gene matches. CDR1 and CDR2 from the germline V gene are ENHRY and SYGVKD. The CDR3 extends over 15 amino acids. The CDR3 region has the DNA TGTGCCATCAGTGAGGCGGGGGGAAGAATTAATGAGCAGTTCTTC. Protein product: CAISEAGGRINEQFF.

The chain carries TRBV6-2 or TRBV6-3 and TRBJ1-2, with D unresolved. Trimming left V 7 bases short and J 5 bases short, with 11 bases between. Germline V gene lookup returns CDR1 MNHEY and CDR2 SVGEGT. This CDR3 contains 12 residues. This CDR3 reads CASKDVAYGYTF. In nucleotides, the CDR3 is TGTGCCAGCAAAGACGTGGCGTATGGCTACACCTTC.